Listed below are T cell receptor beta chains from one sample, sequenced in a study of blood T cell repertoires in COVID-19. The data were produced by immunoSEQ multiplex PCR, yet TCRdb's version contains in-frame clones alone and is incomplete. This table holds a few hundred thousand clones, around 81% found once. Sequencing was done on a sample of peripheral blood. These receptors originate from a person aged 70 to 85 with COVID-19, enrolled during active disease. Each CDR3 is given with its conserved first and last residue. The D gene is left open where the match is weak. A clone size is listed for some rows: how often the clone was seen (once, few, many), or a class if it is expanded.

d_call clone_size j_call v_call cdr3_aa cdr3_nt
. few TRBJ1-6 TRBV6-5 CASSYSTQGSDSPLHF TGTGCCAGCAGTTACTCGACCCAGGGTTCGGATTCACCCCTCCACTTT
. . TRBJ2-3 TRBV19 CASSMSEGTDTQYF TGTGCCAGTAGTATGTCAGAGGGAACAGATACGCAGTATTTT
. once TRBJ2-4 TRBV19 CARAEGGEHLAKNIQYF TGTGCCAGAGCCGAAGGGGGGGAGCATTTAGCCAAAAACATTCAGTACTTC
TRBD2 . TRBJ2-1 TRBV3-1/TRBV3-2 CASSQVTSGSSYNEQFF TGTGCCAGCAGCCAGGTTACTAGCGGTAGCTCCTACAATGAGCAGTTCTTC
. . TRBJ1-6 TRBV5-8 CASSPVGGPTYNSPLHF TGTGCCAGCAGCCCGGTGGGGGGTCCAACCTATAATTCACCCCTCCACTTT
. . TRBJ1-2 TRBV5-5 CASSLFDSPRGYTF TGTGCCAGCAGCTTATTCGATAGCCCGCGGGGCTACACCTTC
TRBD2 . TRBJ2-1 TRBV18 CASSPGTSGGFF TGTGCCAGCTCACCCGGGACTAGCGGGGGGTTCTTC
. once TRBJ1-2 TRBV7-9 CASSPGKSGSHGYTF TGTGCCAGCAGCCCCGGGAAATCGGGGTCTCATGGCTACACCTTC
TRBD2 . TRBJ2-3 TRBV7-9 CASRGSGVFTDTQYF TGTGCCAGCAGAGGTAGCGGGGTTTTCACAGATACGCAGTATTTT
. . TRBJ1-2 TRBV30 CAWSLSGLFGGYTF TGTGCCTGGAGTCTTTCAGGGCTGTTCGGGGGCTACACCTTC
. few TRBJ1-2 TRBV7-2 CASSLERPLALTF TGTGCCAGCAGCTTAGAACGTCCCTTAGCGCTCACCTTC
. few TRBJ2-7 TRBV27 CASSLSGYEQYF TGTGCCAGCAGTTTATCCGGCTACGAGCAGTACTTC
TRBD2 . TRBJ2-2 TRBV7-7 CASSSTRGDTGELFF TGTGCCAGCAGCTCGACCCGGGGGGACACCGGGGAGCTGTTTTTT
. . TRBJ2-1 TRBV5-1 CASSLAVGLHNEQFF TGCGCCAGCAGCTTGGCGGTTGGGCTGCACAATGAGCAGTTCTTC
. . TRBJ1-2 TRBV7-2 CASTPASRRGYTF TGTGCCAGCACCCCCGCATCCCGTCGGGGCTACACCTTC
TRBD1 once TRBJ1-2 TRBV5-5 CASEDRAGYTF TGTGCCAGCGAGGACAGGGCTGGCTACACCTTC
. . TRBJ2-3 TRBV4-3 CASSSGGTSTDTQYF TGCGCCAGCAGCTCAGGGGGGACTAGCACAGATACGCAGTATTTT
TRBD2 few TRBJ2-1 TRBV19 CASSIEGLAEQFF TGTGCCAGTAGTATAGAGGGACTAGCTGAGCAGTTCTTC
TRBD1 . TRBJ1-2 TRBV3-1/TRBV3-2 CASSQGQGGYTF TGTGCCAGCAGCCAAGGACAGGGTGGCTACACCTTC
. . TRBJ2-2 TRBV19 CASSIGSNTGELFF TGTGCCAGTAGTATAGGGAGTAACACCGGGGAGCTGTTTTTT
TRBD2 . TRBJ2-2 TRBV5-8 CASSSRGGRTGELFF TGTGCCAGCAGCTCGCGGGGGGGGCGTACCGGGGAGCTGTTTTTT
TRBD1 . TRBJ1-3 TRBV28 CASSLRGQAGNTIYF TGTGCCAGCAGTTTACGAGGACAGGCTGGAAACACCATATATTTT
TRBD1 . TRBJ1-6 TRBV28 CASSLRTGTSPLHF TGTGCCAGCAGTTTAAGGACAGGGACCTCACCCCTCCACTTT
. once TRBJ1-1 TRBV6-6 CASSQTTGFTEAFF TGTGCCAGCAGTCAAACCACAGGGTTCACTGAAGCTTTCTTT
TRBD2 . TRBJ2-1 TRBV11-3 CASSSRGVPYNEQFF TGTGCCAGCAGCTCACGGGGGGTACCCTACAATGAGCAGTTCTTC
TRBD1 . TRBJ1-5 TRBV27 CASSLRGRTGGDQPQHF TGTGCCAGCAGTTTAAGGGGGAGGACAGGGGGCGATCAGCCCCAGCATTTT
TRBD1 . TRBJ1-6 TRBV5-6 CASSLGQGTSPLHF TGTGCCAGCAGCCTAGGACAGGGAACTTCACCCCTCCACTTT
TRBD1 . TRBJ2-2 TRBV7-3 CASRGGTGTNTGELFF TGTGCCAGCAGAGGAGGGACAGGGACGAACACCGGGGAGCTGTTTTTT
. few TRBJ2-1 TRBV6-2/TRBV6-3 CASSYSIARRLANNEQFF TGTGCCAGCAGTTACTCGATCGCTCGGAGGCTAGCGAACAATGAGCAGTTCTTC
TRBD1 . TRBJ2-7 TRBV2 CASRRDGTGLYEQYF TGTGCCAGCAGACGGGACGGGACAGGGCTCTACGAGCAGTACTTC
TRBD1 . TRBJ1-1 TRBV27 CASSLLPGQGNTEAFF TGTGCCAGCAGTTTACTTCCGGGACAGGGAAACACTGAAGCTTTCTTT
TRBD1 once TRBJ2-7 TRBV19 CASTAGTGGFYEQYF TGTGCCAGTACAGCCGGGACAGGGGGGTTCTACGAGCAGTACTTC
. . TRBJ1-2 TRBV6-5 CASGTGVNYGYTF TGTGCCAGCGGAACAGGCGTTAACTATGGCTACACCTTC
TRBD1 . TRBJ1-5 TRBV7-9 CASTTGQGGSNQPQHF TGTGCCAGCACCACTGGACAGGGAGGTAGCAATCAGCCCCAGCATTTT
TRBD1 . TRBJ1-1 TRBV18 CASSPRQGASSSGAFF TGTGCCAGCTCACCTAGACAGGGGGCCAGTTCGAGTGGAGCTTTCTTT
TRBD1 . TRBJ1-1 TRBV6-5 CASSSSSGGRTEAFF TGTGCCAGCAGTTCGAGTTCAGGGGGGCGAACTGAAGCTTTCTTT
TRBD1 . TRBJ1-6 TRBV4-3 CASSQTGDSPLHF TGCGCCAGCAGCCAAACAGGGGATTCACCCCTCCACTTT
TRBD1 . TRBJ2-5 TRBV5-5 CASSSGQGVKETQYF TGTGCCAGCAGCTCGGGACAGGGGGTTAAAGAGACCCAGTACTTC
. . TRBJ2-1 TRBV11-2 CASSLPDRVNEQFF TGTGCCAGCAGCCTACCGGACAGAGTTAATGAGCAGTTCTTC
. . TRBJ1-2 TRBV15 CATSGTKGLYGYTF TGTGCCACGTCAGGGACAAAGGGGCTCTATGGCTACACCTTC
. . TRBJ1-6 TRBV6-5 CASWGGSARRSPLHF TGTGCCTCCTGGGGGGGGTCCGCCCGGAGGTCACCCCTCCACTTT
. . TRBJ2-7 TRBV4-1 CASSHGLNEQYF TGCGCCAGCAGCCACGGACTTAACGAGCAGTACTTC
TRBD2 . TRBJ2-7 TRBV12-3/TRBV12-4 CASRLAGVGEQYF TGTGCCAGCAGGTTAGCGGGAGTTGGTGAGCAGTACTTC
TRBD1 . TRBJ2-1 TRBV29-1 CSVEAIQGAGAYNEQFF TGCAGCGTTGAAGCGATACAGGGGGCGGGCGCCTACAATGAGCAGTTCTTC
TRBD1 few TRBJ1-3 TRBV5-1 CASSRGTGTGNTIYF TGCGCCAGCAGCCGAGGGACAGGCACAGGAAACACCATATATTTT
. . TRBJ1-6 TRBV13 CASSQKITGYSPLHF TGTGCCAGCAGCCAAAAGATTACGGGGTATTCACCCCTCCACTTT
. . TRBJ1-6 TRBV9 CASSAPGSYNSPLHF TGTGCCAGCAGCGCCCCCGGCTCCTATAATTCACCCCTCCACTTT
TRBD1 few TRBJ1-6 TRBV19 CASSTQGALNSPLHF TGTGCCAGTAGTACACAGGGGGCGTTAAATTCACCCCTCCACTTT
TRBD1 few TRBJ1-5 TRBV10-1 CASTRGTGSDQPQHF TGCGCCAGTACCCGCGGGACAGGGTCAGATCAGCCCCAGCATTTT
. once TRBJ1-2 TRBV21-1 CASEGDGYTF TGTGCCAGTGAGGGAGATGGCTACACCTTC
TRBD1 . TRBJ1-5 TRBV28 CASSGSGTVYSNQPQHF TGTGCCAGCAGTGGTTCCGGGACAGTCTATAGCAATCAGCCCCAGCATTTT
. . TRBJ1-3 TRBV13 CASSQRTAGNTIYF TGTGCCAGCAGCCAGCGGACAGCTGGAAACACCATATATTTT
TRBD1 . TRBJ2-7 TRBV4-2 CASSRHLPGQGGSLSYEQYF TGTGCCAGCAGCCGACACCTACCGGGACAGGGGGGATCCCTCTCCTACGAGCAGTACTTC
. . TRBJ2-7 TRBV19 CASSIEKTVPYEQYF TGTGCCAGTAGTATAGAGAAGACAGTCCCCTACGAGCAGTACTTC
. . TRBJ1-6 TRBV5-5 CASSLVTGNSPLHF TGTGCCAGCAGCTTGGTTACGGGAAATTCACCCCTCCACTTT
. . TRBJ1-5 TRBV6-6 CASSPGGAGQPQHF TGTGCCAGCAGCCCCGGGGGGGCTGGGCAGCCCCAGCATTTT
. . TRBJ2-7 TRBV19 CASSIKLPYEQYF TGTGCCAGTAGTATCAAACTTCCCTACGAGCAGTACTTC
TRBD1 . TRBJ1-2 TRBV18 CASSPQGTGDGYTF TGTGCCAGCTCACCGCAAGGGACAGGGGATGGCTACACCTTC